A selection of T cell receptor beta chains follows, all from one sample in a study of shared clonotypes between healthy human individuals. The data were produced by immunoSEQ multiplex PCR, yet TCRdb's version contains in-frame clones alone and is incomplete. Of 740,000 or so clones detected, 73% appear once; the ten largest clones hold around 1.8%. Sequencing used memory CD4+ T cells sorted from blood. These receptors originate from a woman aged 30 to 39 in good health. Both conserved end residues are part of each CDR3. Each record gives: D gene, clone size, J gene, V gene, CDR3 DNA, CDR3 protein. D genes are given only for firm matches. Size is stated for part of the rows, as once, few or many counts, or as a class when the clone is expanded.

D: -; size: -; J: TRBJ2-3; V: TRBV5-1; DNA: TGCGCCAGCAGCTTGCTCCTAGTGGTTCAAACAGATACGCAGTATTTT; CDR3: CASSLLLVVQTDTQYF
D: -; size: -; J: TRBJ2-7; V: TRBV7-9; DNA: TGTGCCAGCAGCTTAGTAGCAGGGTACGAGCAGTACTTT; CDR3: CASSLVAGYEQYF
D: -; size: -; J: TRBJ1-5; V: TRBV6-6; DNA: TGTGCCAGCAGTTACGGGGGAGGGGTGAGTCAGCCCCAGCATTTT; CDR3: CASSYGGGVSQPQHF
D: TRBD2; size: -; J: TRBJ2-1; V: TRBV19; DNA: TGTGCCAGTAAGAAGCGGGAGGGCAATGAGCAGTTCTTC; CDR3: CASKKREGNEQFF
D: -; size: -; J: TRBJ1-5; V: TRBV19; DNA: TGTGCCAGTAGTATAACTCTGAATCAGCCCCAGCATTTT; CDR3: CASSITLNQPQHF
D: TRBD1; size: -; J: TRBJ2-7; V: TRBV10-1; DNA: TGCGCCAGCAGTGAAGTGGGGACAGTTGTGGAGCAGTACTTC; CDR3: CASSEVGTVVEQYF
D: -; size: -; J: TRBJ2-1; V: TRBV15; DNA: TGTGCCACAGCACCGCGCCAATCCGGGAATGAGCAGTTCTTC; CDR3: CATAPRQSGNEQFF
D: -; size: -; J: TRBJ1-3; V: TRBV28; DNA: TGTGCCAGCAGTTTGGCCAGGGGTTCGTTGGGAAACACCATATATTTT; CDR3: CASSLARGSLGNTIYF
D: -; size: -; J: TRBJ1-2; V: TRBV5-4; DNA: TGTGCCAGCAGCTCCGGTGCGGGTAGTGGCTACACCTTC; CDR3: CASSSGAGSGYTF
D: TRBD1; size: -; J: TRBJ2-1; V: TRBV27; DNA: TGTGCCAGCAGCCCTTACCTGCCGGGACAGGGTCAGGATTTTAACAATGAGCAGTTCTTC; CDR3: CASSPYLPGQGQDFNNEQFF
D: -; size: -; J: TRBJ1-3; V: TRBV18; DNA: TGTGCCAGCTCACCGGGACCAAACTCTGGAAACACCATATATTTT; CDR3: CASSPGPNSGNTIYF
D: TRBD2; size: -; J: TRBJ2-7; V: TRBV11-2; DNA: TGTGCCAGCAGCTCCGGAACTCTAGCGGAGCCCGTCTACGAGCAGTACTTC; CDR3: CASSSGTLAEPVYEQYF
D: TRBD2; size: -; J: TRBJ2-5; V: TRBV7-6; DNA: TGTGCCAGCAGCTTAGCGGGACTAGCGGGAGTAGAGACCCAGTACTTC; CDR3: CASSLAGLAGVETQYF
D: TRBD1; size: -; J: TRBJ1-2; V: TRBV28; DNA: TGTGCCAGCAGTCCCCACGGACAGGGGAGAGGTTATGGCTACACCTTC; CDR3: CASSPHGQGRGYGYTF
D: -; size: many; J: TRBJ2-7; V: TRBV7-8; DNA: TGTGCCAGCAGCGGGAATCACCCAGGGAACGAGCAGTACTTC; CDR3: CASSGNHPGNEQYF
D: -; size: once; J: TRBJ2-7; V: TRBV29-1; DNA: TGCAGCGTCACGGTCCTCTCCGAGCAGTACTTC; CDR3: CSVTVLSEQYF
D: -; size: -; J: TRBJ2-1; V: TRBV11-2; DNA: TGTGCCAGCACCCCGGGGCCGTCCTACAATGAGCAGTTCTTC; CDR3: CASTPGPSYNEQFF
D: TRBD1; size: few; J: TRBJ2-7; V: TRBV29-1; DNA: TGCAGCGTACGGACAGGGGGGGACGAGCAGTACTTC; CDR3: CSVRTGGDEQYF
D: -; size: -; J: TRBJ2-1; V: TRBV5-1; DNA: TGCGCCAGCAGCTTGGCGGGAGCCTTGGACAATGAGCAGTTCTTC; CDR3: CASSLAGALDNEQFF
D: -; size: -; J: TRBJ1-2; V: TRBV5-6; DNA: TGTGCCAGCAGCTTGAGGGAGGCAGGTCTGTACACCTTC; CDR3: CASSLREAGLYTF
D: -; size: -; J: TRBJ2-3; V: TRBV19; DNA: TGTGCCAGTAGTATAACTGGTAGAGGGGCAGATACGCAGTATTTT; CDR3: CASSITGRGADTQYF
D: -; size: -; J: TRBJ2-5; V: TRBV28; DNA: TGTGCCAGCAGTTTAGTAGGGACAAGAGAGACCCAGTACTTC; CDR3: CASSLVGTRETQYF
D: TRBD1; size: once; J: TRBJ2-1; V: TRBV5-1; DNA: TGCGCCAGCAGCACCGGGACAGGGGTTGAGCAGTTCTTC; CDR3: CASSTGTGVEQFF
D: TRBD1; size: few; J: TRBJ1-2; V: TRBV19; DNA: TGTGCCAGTACTCGCCGGACAGGTGGTGCCAATGGCTACACCTTC; CDR3: CASTRRTGGANGYTF
D: TRBD2; size: -; J: TRBJ2-1; V: TRBV6-5; DNA: TGTGCCAGCAGTAAAAATAGCGGGAGCGGTACTGAGCAGTTCTTC; CDR3: CASSKNSGSGTEQFF
D: -; size: few; J: TRBJ2-7; V: TRBV7-2; DNA: TGTGCCAGCAGTACAAGACAGCACCGCTACGAGCAGTACTTC; CDR3: CASSTRQHRYEQYF
D: -; size: -; J: TRBJ1-1; V: TRBV7-8; DNA: TGTGCCAGCAGCGGGAACAGAAACACTGAAGCTTTCTTT; CDR3: CASSGNRNTEAFF
D: -; size: -; J: TRBJ1-5; V: TRBV5-4; DNA: TGTGCCAGCAGCTTGCAGGGAAATCAGCCCCAGCATTTT; CDR3: CASSLQGNQPQHF
D: -; size: once; J: TRBJ1-2; V: TRBV10-2; DNA: TGCGCCAGCAGTGAATTGGGAACGGGCTATGGCTACACCTTC; CDR3: CASSELGTGYGYTF
D: -; size: -; J: TRBJ1-6; V: TRBV28; DNA: TGTGCCAGCGGGCCCGGTAGCTCCTATAATTCACCCCTCCACTTT; CDR3: CASGPGSSYNSPLHF
D: TRBD1; size: -; J: TRBJ2-1; V: TRBV29-1; DNA: TGCAGCGCGGAAAAAACAGGGGTTGAGCAGTTCTTC; CDR3: CSAEKTGVEQFF
D: TRBD1; size: -; J: TRBJ1-4; V: TRBV7-2; DNA: TGTGCCAGCAGCAGACAGGGATCGGCAGAAAAACTGTTTTTT; CDR3: CASSRQGSAEKLFF
D: -; size: -; J: TRBJ1-1; V: TRBV5-1; DNA: TGCGCCAGCAGCTTGGAGGCCACACGGATGAACACTGAAGCTTTCTTT; CDR3: CASSLEATRMNTEAFF
D: -; size: -; J: TRBJ2-3; V: TRBV28; DNA: TGTGCCAGCAGTTTTTGGGGAGAAACTAGCACAGATACGCAGTATTTT; CDR3: CASSFWGETSTDTQYF
D: -; size: -; J: TRBJ1-1; V: TRBV29-1; DNA: TGCAGCGTTGTGGGAACAGGGAACACTGAAGCTTTCTTT; CDR3: CSVVGTGNTEAFF
D: -; size: -; J: TRBJ2-5; V: TRBV5-6; DNA: TGTGCCAGCAGCTTGGGGGGGTACGAAGAGACCCAGTACTTC; CDR3: CASSLGGYEETQYF
D: -; size: many; J: TRBJ1-5; V: TRBV4-1; DNA: TGCGCCAGCAGCCACGACACCAACAATCAGCCCCAGCATTTT; CDR3: CASSHDTNNQPQHF